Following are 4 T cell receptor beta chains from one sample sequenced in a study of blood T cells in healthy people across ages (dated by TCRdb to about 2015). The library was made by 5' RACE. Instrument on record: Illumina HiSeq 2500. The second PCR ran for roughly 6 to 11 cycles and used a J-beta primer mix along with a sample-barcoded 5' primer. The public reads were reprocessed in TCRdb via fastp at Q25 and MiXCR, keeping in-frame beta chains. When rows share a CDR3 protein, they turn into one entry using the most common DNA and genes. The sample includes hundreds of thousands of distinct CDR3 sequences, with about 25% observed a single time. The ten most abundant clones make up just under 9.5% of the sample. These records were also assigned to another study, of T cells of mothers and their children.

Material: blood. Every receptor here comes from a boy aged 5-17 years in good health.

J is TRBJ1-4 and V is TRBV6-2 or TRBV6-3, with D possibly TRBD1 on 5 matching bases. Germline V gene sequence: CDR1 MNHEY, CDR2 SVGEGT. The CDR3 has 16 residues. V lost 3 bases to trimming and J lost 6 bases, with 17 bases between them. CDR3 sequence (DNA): TGTGCCAGCAGTTATTCGGTGGGCAGGGCTGATGAAAAACTGTTTTTT. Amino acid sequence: CASSYSVGRADEKLFF.

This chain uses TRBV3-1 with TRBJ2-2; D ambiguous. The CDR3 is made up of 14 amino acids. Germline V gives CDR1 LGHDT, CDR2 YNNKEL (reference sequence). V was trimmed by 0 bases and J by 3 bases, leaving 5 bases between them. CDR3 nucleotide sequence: TGTGCCAGCAGCCAAGAGACCCACACCGGGGAGCTGTTTTTT. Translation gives CASSQETHTGELFF.

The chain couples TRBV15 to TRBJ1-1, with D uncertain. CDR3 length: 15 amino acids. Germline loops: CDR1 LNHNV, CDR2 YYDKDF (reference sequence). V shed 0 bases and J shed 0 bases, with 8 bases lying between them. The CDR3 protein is CATSRDRAVNTEAFF. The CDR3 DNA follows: TGTGCCACCAGCAGAGATAGGGCGGTGAACACTGAAGCTTTCTTT.

For the CDR3, the DNA is TGCGCCAGCAGCCCTACCGGGGGGGTATTCTCCTACGAGCAGTACTTC. This translates into CASSPTGGVFSYEQYF. The chain joins TRBV4-1 to TRBJ2-7; 8 positions agree with TRBD2. The CDR3 runs 16 residues. The germline V gene has CDR1 MGHRA and CDR2 YSYEKL. The V segment lost 4 bases and the J segment 0 bases; nucleotides outside the gene matches: 8.